These T cell receptor beta chains were read from a single sample in a study of radiotherapy plus CTLA-4 blockade in lung cancer. Profiling relied on immunoSEQ multiplex PCR, and the TCRdb table lists in-frame clones only, not all of them. The table has 40,000 or so clones, 86% seen once; the top ten hold roughly 23%. Sequenced material: peripheral blood, taken from a patient treated with radiotherapy plus ipilimumab. These receptor sequences come from a human donor with non-small cell lung cancer whose response to radiotherapy plus ipilimumab could not be evaluated. Both conserved end residues are part of each CDR3. A D gene is named only where the DNA matches it firmly. Some rows mark clone size as missing; the rest say once, few, many or name a class of expanded clone.

v_call	clone_size	d_call	j_call	cdr3_nt	cdr3_aa
TRBV27	once	TRBD2	TRBJ2-1	TGTGCCAGCAGTTTCGCAGCGGGAGGGGTTGGCTACAATGAGCAGTTCTTC	CASSFAAGGVGYNEQFF
TRBV7-2	-	TRBD2	TRBJ2-7	TGTGCCAGCAGCCCCAGCGGGGGGAGATACGAGCAGTACTTC	CASSPSGGRYEQYF
TRBV11-2	-	TRBD2	TRBJ2-7	TGTGCCAGCAGCCGGACTAGCGGGTACGAGCAGTACTTC	CASSRTSGYEQYF
TRBV29-1	-	TRBD2	TRBJ2-7	TGCAGCGTTGTCCTCAGCGGGGGGTACCACGAGCAGTACTTC	CSVVLSGGYHEQYF
TRBV6-5	-	TRBD1	TRBJ2-7	TGTGCCAGCGGCCCGGGACAGGGGATCTACGAGCAGTACTTC	CASGPGQGIYEQYF
TRBV7-9	-	-	TRBJ1-4	TGTGCCAGCAGCGGGACTACTAATAATGAAAAACTGTTTTTT	CASSGTTNNEKLFF
TRBV5-8	-	-	TRBJ1-5	TGTGCCAGCAGCTTCTTCCAGGGCAATCAGCCCCAGCATTTT	CASSFFQGNQPQHF
TRBV27	-	TRBD1	TRBJ2-5	TGTGCCAGCAGCCGGGACAGCCGAGAGACCCAGTACTTC	CASSRDSRETQYF
TRBV19	-	TRBD2	TRBJ2-3	TGTGCCAGTAGTATCCCGGGACTAGGCGCAGATACGCAGTATTTT	CASSIPGLGADTQYF
TRBV11-1	-	-	TRBJ2-1	TGTGCCAGCAGCTTAGGCGCAAGCTCCTACAATGAGCAGTTCTTC	CASSLGASSYNEQFF
TRBV13	-	-	TRBJ2-3	TGTGCCAGCAGCGGGCGGACCCGAAACCTAGGGCGGGGTACGCAGTATTTT	CASSGRTRNLGRGTQYF
TRBV7-9	-	-	TRBJ1-2	TGTGCCAGCAGTCCAGCCGGCGGCAGGGATGGCTACACCTTC	CASSPAGGRDGYTF
TRBV5-1	-	TRBD2	TRBJ2-1	TGCGCCAGCAGCTCGACTAGCGGGGTCTACAATGAGCAGTTCTTC	CASSSTSGVYNEQFF
TRBV10-1	-	-	TRBJ2-1	TGCGCCAGCTCATTGGTCGGGGACTCCTACAATGAGCAGTTCTTC	CASSLVGDSYNEQFF
TRBV19	-	TRBD2	TRBJ2-1	TGTGCCAGTAGCAAAAGGACTAGCGGGATTGGTAGCAATGAGCAGTTCTTC	CASSKRTSGIGSNEQFF
TRBV10-3	-	-	TRBJ1-1	TGTGCCATCAGTGAGTCCCGGGGGAAAGCTTTCTTT	CAISESRGKAFF
TRBV4-1	-	-	TRBJ2-7	TGCGCCAGCAGCCAAGATCGAAGGCGGGACGACGAGCAGTACTTC	CASSQDRRRDDEQYF
TRBV27	-	-	TRBJ2-1	TGTGCCAGCAGGACCGGGGTCTCCTACAATGAGCAGTTCTTC	CASRTGVSYNEQFF
TRBV4-2	-	-	TRBJ2-4	TGTGCCAGCAGCCAACGGGGAGCCAAAAACATTCAGTACTTC	CASSQRGAKNIQYF
TRBV7-2	-	TRBD1	TRBJ2-7	TGTGCCAGCAGCTTAGCGAGGACAGGACACGAGCAGTACTTC	CASSLARTGHEQYF
TRBV7-9	-	TRBD2	TRBJ2-7	TGTGCCAGCAGCTTAGCGGGGGGGTTTGTAGGCGAGCAGTACTTC	CASSLAGGFVGEQYF
TRBV5-1	once	-	TRBJ1-4	TGCGCCAGCAGCGAAGAAGGAGGATCAAATGAAAAACTGTTTTTT	CASSEEGGSNEKLFF
TRBV4-1	-	-	TRBJ1-4	TGCGCCAGCAGCCATCAGGGAATGGAGGAAAAACTGTTTTTT	CASSHQGMEEKLFF